These 12 T cell receptor beta chains originate from one sample sequenced in a study of response to subunit inactivated influenza vaccine. TCRdb used MiXCR to reprocess the RT-PCR reads, holding one entry per CDR3 protein. The sample gives more than 550,000 distinct CDR3 sequences, around 11% of which show up once; 9.5% to 12% is in the top ten. The data also belong to a second study, concerning T cells expressing NK-cell markers. As reported in that work: It was by 5'RACE template switching with UMIs that TCR beta cDNA was made.

Material: PBMCs from blood, obtained on the day of vaccination. These receptors all come from a man aged 50-60 years who received an inactivated influenza vaccine.

The chain combines TRBV20-1 with TRBJ2-7; D may be TRBD1 or TRBD2 (6 bases each). There are 14 residues in the CDR3. CDR1 is DFQATT, CDR2 SNEGSKA, per germline (reference sequence). V lost 0 bases and J 5 bases, leaving 14 bases between the germline ends. CDR3 DNA sequence: TGCAGTGCTAGAGATCCCGGGGGCGTCGACGAGCAGTACTTC. It encodes CSARDPGGVDEQYF.

This clonotype was found many times. V and J are TRBV10-3 and TRBJ2-1; 16 bases are a match to TRBD2. Germline assignment: CDR1 ENHRY and CDR2 SYGVKD. The length of the CDR3 is 16 residues. V trimming: 4 bases; J trimming: 9 bases; junction bases outside the gene matches: 6. The CDR3 loop reads CAISAGTSGRAVEQFF. Written as DNA, the CDR3 is TGTGCCATCAGTGCGGGGACTAGCGGGAGGGCCGTTGAGCAGTTCTTC.

In its sample, this clonotype was seen many times. The CDR3 nucleotides are TGCGCCAGCAGCCAAGAAGGAGGGGGGGCAACTTTCCATGAGCAGTTCTTC. Its translation: CASSQEGGGATFHEQFF. The rearrangement links TRBV4-1 to TRBJ2-1; possibly TRBD2 for D (7 bases). V gave up 0 bases and J gave up 8 bases, with 20 bases separating them. The germline V gene has CDR1 MGHRA and CDR2 YSYEKL. CDR3 length: 17 amino acids.

The CDR3 loop reads CASSSRLAGAWEQYF. CDR3 nucleotide sequence: TGTGCCAGCAGCTCCAGACTAGCGGGGGCGTGGGAGCAGTACTTC. The chain has TRBV7-2 and TRBJ2-7, with TRBD2 matching over 12 bases. CDR1 and CDR2 from the germline V gene are SGHTA and FQGNSA. The CDR3 is 15 residues long. After removal of 4 bases from V and 7 bases from J, the junction contained 8 bases not matched to a gene.

This clonotype was seen many times. The chain joins TRBV7-2 to TRBJ2-2; 8 bases line up with TRBD2. This CDR3 has 13 residues. In germline, CDR1 is SGHTA, CDR2 FQGNSA. The CDR3 spells CAAAGGSTGELFF. The CDR3, as DNA: TGTGCTGCGGCGGGAGGCTCCACCGGGGAGCTGTTTTTT. The whole variable domain, remainder taken from reference TRBV7-2 and TRBJ2-2, is GAGVSQSPSNKVTEKGKDVELRCDPISGHTALYWYRQSLGQGLEFLIYFQGNSAPDKSGLPSDRFSAERTGGSVSTLTIQRTQQEDSAVYLCAAAGGSTGELFFGEGSRLTVL.

This clonotype occurred a few times. This chain joins TRBV12-3 or TRBV12-4 and TRBJ1-6; D perhaps matches TRBD1 (6 bases). This CDR3 comprises 16 residues. V shed 6 bases and J shed 3 bases, with 15 bases lying between them. CDR3 in amino acids: CASRYAQGFYNSPLHF. The CDR3 DNA follows: TGTGCCAGCAGGTACGCACAGGGCTTCTATAATTCACCCCTCCACTTT.

This rearrangement joins TRBV18 to TRBJ2-2; 14 positions agree with TRBD2. In germline, CDR1 is KGHSH, CDR2 LQKENI. V gave up 3 bases and J gave up 4 bases; unmatched junction bases: 4. The CDR3 contains 17 residues. CDR3 in DNA: TGTGCCAGCTCACCGGGACTAGCGGGAGTGACCACCGGGGAGCTGTTTTTT. Its protein product is CASSPGLAGVTTGELFF.

This chain connects TRBV29-1 to TRBJ2-1; D is uncertain. V was clipped by 2 bases and J by 6 bases, with 5 bases between them. Per germline, CDR1 SQVTM and CDR2 ANQGSEA. This CDR3 spans 11 amino acids. The CDR3 DNA reads TGCAGCGTTGAACTTGGCAATGAGCAGTTCTTC. It is translated as CSVELGNEQFF.

The table lists this clonotype with a few counts. The gene calls are TRBV18 and TRBJ2-5, with 10 bases identical to TRBD1. The CDR3 has 14 residues. Germline CDR1 is KGHSH and CDR2 is LQKENI. The trim removed 3 bases at V and 6 bases at J, leaving 4 bases unmatched. CDR3 sequence (DNA): TGTGCCAGCTCACCGGGACAGGGGTCGAAGACCCAGTACTTC. This codes for CASSPGQGSKTQYF.

This clonotype was observed a handful of times. This sequence joins TRBV27 and TRBJ1-2; D ambiguous. The CDR3 is made up of 13 amino acids. Deletions cut 3 bases from V and 4 bases from J, with 9 bases between. CDR1 MNHEY and CDR2 SMNVEV come from the germline V gene (reference sequence). CDR3 nucleotides: TGTGCCAGCAGTTTGGGCCCGACCTATGGCTACACCTTC. This sequence encodes CASSLGPTYGYTF.

This clonotype was detected a few times. The gene calls are TRBV20-1 and TRBJ2-5, with a tentative D call TRBD2 (5 bases). CDR3 length: 12 residues. Per germline, CDR1 DFQATT and CDR2 SNEGSKA (reference sequence). Trimming removed 6 bases at V and 4 bases at J, with 12 bases between. Here the CDR3 DNA reads TGCAGTGCCCCACTAGGGTCAGAGACCCAGTACTTC. It specifies CSAPLGSETQYF.

This rearrangement joins TRBV11-2 to TRBJ2-1, with 12 bases matching TRBD2. Germline CDR1 SGHAT, CDR2 FQNNGV. The V segment lost 0 bases and the J segment 0 bases; nucleotides outside the gene matches: 9. The CDR3 runs to 20 residues. CDR3 coding DNA: TGTGCCAGCAGCTTAGAGACTAGCGGGAGTTGGGGAAGCTCCTACAATGAGCAGTTCTTC. Translated, it gives CASSLETSGSWGSSYNEQFF.